The 26 T cell receptor beta chains reported below all come from one sample, sequenced in a study of shared clonotypes between healthy human individuals (dated by TCRdb to about 2020). Library generation was performed with the immunoSEQ multiplex PCR assay. The immuneACCESS repertoire file appears here via TCRdb, limited to in-frame rearrangements. These files lack a portion of the clones; in checked studies, under half of the deficit traces to unresolved V genes, and the cause of the others is not known. Here the sample has approximately 350,000 clones; 90% to 97% occur a single time. The leading ten clones occupy 0.32% of the sample. Sequencing was carried out using memory CD8+ T cells sorted from blood. Read against the paper, the sample's cell subset or site label means: CD45RO+ cells pooled with CCR7-negative TemRA cells. These receptors all come from a young man in good health.

This chain uses TRBV7-9 with TRBJ2-3, with D possibly TRBD2 on 6 matching bases. This CDR3 has 13 amino acids. The germline V gene has CDR1 SEHNR and CDR2 FQNEAQ (reference sequence). Trimming pared 5 bases from V and 6 bases from J, leaving 12 bases between. CDR3 bases: TGTGCCAGCAGCATATGGGCGGGGGATACGCAGTATTTT. Its protein product is CASSIWAGDTQYF.

V gene TRBV7-2 combines with J gene TRBJ1-1; 8 nucleotides match TRBD1. V shed 5 bases and J 1 base; nucleotides not matched to a gene: 3. CDR3 size: 14 residues. From germline, CDR1 is SGHTA and CDR2 FQGNSA. CDR3 coding DNA: TGTGCCAGCAGCATGGACAGGGCGAACACTGAAGCTTTCTTT. It translates to CASSMDRANTEAFF.

The chain links TRBV7-9 to TRBJ1-1; the D is unclear. This CDR3 has 13 amino acids. Germline V gives CDR1 SEHNR, CDR2 FQNEAQ (reference sequence). Trimming cost V 4 bases and J 2 bases, with 8 bases left between them. The CDR3 loop is CASSSGPNTEAFF. CDR3 DNA sequence: TGTGCCAGCAGCTCAGGCCCTAACACTGAAGCTTTCTTT.

J is TRBJ2-7 and V is TRBV7-2, with D possibly TRBD1 on 5 matching bases. Trimming removed 1 base at V and 0 bases at J, with 10 bases between. Germline V gives CDR1 SGHTA, CDR2 FQGNSA. The CDR3 contains 15 residues. The chain's CDR3 is CASSLEGFSSYEQYF. CDR3 in DNA: TGTGCCAGCAGCTTAGAGGGGTTCAGCTCCTACGAGCAGTACTTC.

V gene TRBV27 combines with J gene TRBJ2-3; 9 bases are a match to TRBD2. Unmatched junction bases numbered 7, after V lost 8 bases and J lost 1 base. This CDR3 is built from 15 residues. Germline V gene sequence: CDR1 MNHEY, CDR2 SMNVEV (reference sequence). The CDR3 region is CASGLAGPRTDTQYF. The CDR3, as DNA: TGTGCCAGCGGGCTAGCGGGACCCCGCACAGATACGCAGTATTTT.

This chain links TRBV6-1 with TRBJ2-7; tentative D call: TRBD2 (5 bases). CDR1 is MNHNS and CDR2 is SASEGT in the germline V gene. Trimming left V 6 bases short and J 2 bases short, with 17 bases between. This CDR3 has 15 residues. Here the CDR3 DNA reads TGTGCCAGCAGGGTACTAGGAGGCCCTACCTACGAGCAGTACTTC. It codes for CASRVLGGPTYEQYF.

The chain carries TRBV30 and TRBJ2-5, with 9 bases that match TRBD2. The V and J ends lost 5 bases and 4 bases, in that order; junction bases with no gene match: 11. The CDR3 length is 15 residues. The germline V gene encodes CDR1 GTSNPN and CDR2 SVGIG (reference sequence). The CDR3 loop is CAWGLVGGRGETQYF. The CDR3 DNA sequence: TGTGCCTGGGGCCTCGTGGGCGGGAGGGGAGAGACCCAGTACTTC.

The rearrangement uses TRBV10-3 and TRBJ2-1, with D possibly TRBD2 on 5 matching bases. V dropped 5 bases and J dropped 4 bases, with 12 bases sitting between them. Germline CDR1 ENHRY, CDR2 SYGVKD. There are 14 residues in the CDR3. The CDR3, as DNA: TGTGCCATCAGTAAGGACTTAGTTTACAATGAGCAGTTCTTC. Its translation: CAISKDLVYNEQFF.

The chain couples TRBV27 to TRBJ2-7, with TRBD2 identical over 8 bases. The CDR3 consists of 14 residues. In germline, CDR1 is MNHEY, CDR2 SMNVEV (reference sequence). Trimming at V came to 6 bases and at J to 7 bases, leaving 11 bases not matched to a gene. In DNA form, the CDR3 reads TGTGCCAGCAGGACAGAAAATATAGCGGGAGAGCAGTACTTC. Residues: CASRTENIAGEQYF.

V and J are TRBV19 and TRBJ1-5, with no clear D. V was pared by 7 bases and J by 0 bases, with 7 bases between. The germline V gene has CDR1 LNHDA and CDR2 SQIVND (reference sequence). CDR3 length: 13 residues. The CDR3 here is CASKRNSNQPQHF. CDR3 DNA: TGTGCCAGTAAACGGAATAGCAATCAGCCCCAGCATTTT.

This chain links TRBV6-1 with TRBJ1-1, with a possible D match to TRBD1 (6 bases). Germline loops: CDR1 MNHNS, CDR2 SASEGT. The germline V and J ends were trimmed by 6 bases and 1 base, with 12 bases remaining between them. This CDR3 contains 14 residues. CDR3 in DNA: TGTGCCAGCAGACCCACAGGGAAGAACACTGAAGCTTTCTTT. Amino acids: CASRPTGKNTEAFF.

The chain recombines TRBV28 with TRBJ2-1; TRBD1 or TRBD2 may be the D gene (5 bases each). V shed 5 bases and J shed 15 bases, with 20 bases lying between them. CDR1 is MDHEN, CDR2 SYDVKM, per germline. This CDR3 has 13 residues. The CDR3 sequence is CASSRPPGPSPFF. For the CDR3, the DNA is TGTGCCAGCAGTAGACCCCCGGGACCTTCCCCGTTCTTC.

The V gene is TRBV7-9, the J gene TRBJ2-7, with a possible D match to TRBD1 (6 bases). V lost 3 bases and J lost 7, with 10 bases in between. The CDR3 is 12 amino acids. Germline loops: CDR1 SEHNR, CDR2 FQNEAQ (reference sequence). DNA of the CDR3: TGTGCCAGCAGCTTCGCCGGGACAGAGCAGTACTTC. Residues: CASSFAGTEQYF.

This clone has more than one count but fewer than ten. The chain combines TRBV2 with TRBJ1-1; D is perhaps TRBD1 (5 bases). This CDR3 contains 14 residues. Trimming stripped 7 bases from V and 3 bases from J, with 15 bases between. The germline gives CDR1 SNHLY, CDR2 FYNNEI. The CDR3 region is CASNHQWGDTEAFF. The CDR3 DNA reads as TGTGCCAGCAACCATCAGTGGGGGGACACTGAAGCTTTCTTT.

The genes are TRBV6-4 and TRBJ2-3, with D unresolved. The V gene's germline CDR1 is MRHNA and CDR2 SNTAGT. This CDR3 has 13 residues. V was clipped by 2 bases and J by 1 base, with 4 bases between them. The CDR3 protein is CASSDQGTDTQYF. The DNA for the CDR3 is TGTGCCAGCAGTGACCAAGGCACAGATACGCAGTATTTT.

The chain joins TRBV6-5 to TRBJ1-3; no definite D call. V was clipped by 7 bases and J by 5 bases, with 3 bases between them. Germline CDR1 reads MNHEY; CDR2 reads SVGAGI. The CDR3 length is 10 residues. The CDR3 sequence is CASIRNTIYF. CDR3 sequence (DNA): TGTGCCAGCATCAGAAACACCATATATTTT.

The chain combines TRBV18 with TRBJ2-7, with 7 bases lining up with TRBD1. The CDR3 runs 14 residues. Germline CDR1 and CDR2: KGHSH and LQKENI. V shed 4 bases, J shed 2 bases, and the junction held 5 bases outside the gene matches. The CDR3 nucleotides are TGTGCCAGCTCACTACAGGGGCTGGCCTACGAGCAGTACTTC. Its translation is CASSLQGLAYEQYF.

V gene TRBV30 combines with J gene TRBJ1-2; 9 nucleotides agree with TRBD1. Germline V gene sequence: CDR1 GTSNPN, CDR2 SVGIG (reference sequence). V dropped 2 bases and J dropped 3; count of bases not matched to a gene: 7. This CDR3 comprises 15 residues. In nucleotides, the CDR3 is TGTGCCTGGAGTAAGTTCCGGGACAGGGACTATGGCTACACCTTC. Amino acids: CAWSKFRDRDYGYTF.

The V gene is TRBV2, the J gene TRBJ2-7; 8 bases agree with TRBD1. This CDR3 has 14 residues. V shed 3 bases, J shed 1 base, and the junction held 2 bases outside the gene matches. CDR1 is SNHLY, CDR2 FYNNEI, per germline. The CDR3 DNA reads TGTGCCAGCAGTGAGCGGACAGGGTCCTACGAGCAGTACTTC. This codes for CASSERTGSYEQYF.

This chain uses TRBV5-8 with TRBJ2-5, with a weak D call TRBD1 (6 bases). V was clipped by 1 base and J by 1 base, with 17 bases between them. CDR3 length: 17 amino acids. Per the germline V gene, CDR1 is SGHTS and CDR2 is YDEGEE. CDR3 protein: CASSLTYSAGAQETQYF. The DNA of the CDR3 is TGTGCCAGCAGCTTGACCTACTCGGCAGGGGCCCAAGAGACCCAGTACTTC.

This clone appeared a single time. This chain connects TRBV5-1 to TRBJ2-5; 12 nucleotides agree with TRBD2. The V gene's germline CDR1 is SGHRS and CDR2 YFSETQ. Trimming at V came to 2 bases and at J to 5 bases, leaving 4 bases not matched to a gene. The CDR3 contains 15 residues. The CDR3 spells CASSFWTSGKETQYF. In DNA form, the CDR3 reads TGCGCCAGCAGCTTTTGGACTAGCGGGAAGGAGACCCAGTACTTC.

The chain is built from TRBV18 and TRBJ2-3; 10 nucleotides line up with TRBD1. CDR3 length: 16 residues. Losses at the gene ends were 5 bases for V and 2 bases for J; bases not matched to a gene: 7. Germline V gene lookup returns CDR1 KGHSH and CDR2 LQKENI. This CDR3 is CASSAPGTGVTDTQYF. CDR3 DNA: TGTGCCAGCTCAGCCCCCGGGACAGGGGTCACAGATACGCAGTATTTT.

The chain recombines TRBV6-5 with TRBJ2-7; D possibly corresponds to TRBD1 (6 bases). Trimming removed 5 bases from V and 2 bases from J, with 13 bases in between. This CDR3 has 14 amino acids. Germline lookup yields CDR1 MNHEY and CDR2 SVGAGI. The CDR3 sequence: CASSHRTDAYEQYF. The CDR3 DNA is TGTGCCAGCAGTCACCGGACAGACGCCTACGAGCAGTACTTC.

This sequence joins TRBV6-5 and TRBJ1-5; D is uncertain. Per the germline V gene, CDR1 is MNHEY and CDR2 is SVGAGI. The CDR3 is made up of 15 amino acids. Trimming stripped 8 bases from V and 0 bases from J, with 14 bases between. CDR3 residues: CASAGSTISNQPQHF. The CDR3 nucleotides are TGTGCCAGCGCGGGGAGCACCATTAGCAATCAGCCCCAGCATTTT.

Only one count was recorded for this clone. The V gene is TRBV4-1, the J gene TRBJ2-5; D not certain. Germline values: CDR1 MGHRA, CDR2 YSYEKL. The CDR3 spans 14 residues. V lost 1 base and J 4 bases, leaving 10 bases between the germline ends. CDR3 in amino acids: CASSQVDSAETQYF. In DNA, the CDR3 is TGCGCCAGCAGCCAAGTCGATAGTGCAGAGACCCAGTACTTC.

The CDR3 DNA is TGTGCCAGCAGATCTAGCGGGAAGTGGGATGAGCAGTTCTTC. This translates into CASRSSGKWDEQFF. The genes are TRBV6-1 and TRBJ2-1, with TRBD2 matching 9 bases. The CDR3 consists of 14 residues. Germline V gene sequence: CDR1 MNHNS, CDR2 SASEGT. J was trimmed by 8 bases and V by 6 bases; bases with no gene match: 8.